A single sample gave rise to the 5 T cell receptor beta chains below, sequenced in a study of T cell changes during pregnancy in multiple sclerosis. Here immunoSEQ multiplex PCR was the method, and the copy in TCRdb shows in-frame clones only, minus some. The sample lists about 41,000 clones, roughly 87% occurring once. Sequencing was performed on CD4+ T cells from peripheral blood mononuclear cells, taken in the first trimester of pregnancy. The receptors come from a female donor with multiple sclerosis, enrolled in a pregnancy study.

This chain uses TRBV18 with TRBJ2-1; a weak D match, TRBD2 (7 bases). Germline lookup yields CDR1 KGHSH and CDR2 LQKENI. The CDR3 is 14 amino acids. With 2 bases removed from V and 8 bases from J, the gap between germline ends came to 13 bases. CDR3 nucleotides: TGTGCCAGCTCACCATTAGGCGGGGGCGATGAGCAGTTCTTC. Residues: CASSPLGGGDEQFF.

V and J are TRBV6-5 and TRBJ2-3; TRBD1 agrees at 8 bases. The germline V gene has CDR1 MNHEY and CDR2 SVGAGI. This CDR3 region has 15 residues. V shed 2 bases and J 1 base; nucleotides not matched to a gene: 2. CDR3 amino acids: CASSYPGQGTDTQYF. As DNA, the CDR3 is TGTGCCAGCAGTTACCCGGGACAGGGCACAGATACGCAGTATTTT.

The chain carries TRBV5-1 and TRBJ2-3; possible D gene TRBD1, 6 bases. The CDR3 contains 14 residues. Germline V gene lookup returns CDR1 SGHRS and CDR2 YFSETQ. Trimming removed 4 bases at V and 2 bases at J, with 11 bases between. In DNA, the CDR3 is TGCGCCAGCAGCCTGGGGGCCTACACAGATACGCAGTATTTT. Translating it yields CASSLGAYTDTQYF.

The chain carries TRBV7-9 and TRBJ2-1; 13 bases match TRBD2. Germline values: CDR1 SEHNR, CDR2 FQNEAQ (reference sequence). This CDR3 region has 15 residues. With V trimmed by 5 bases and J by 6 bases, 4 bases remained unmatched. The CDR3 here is CASSPGTSGTNEQFF. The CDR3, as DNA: TGTGCCAGCAGCCCGGGGACTAGCGGGACCAATGAGCAGTTCTTC.

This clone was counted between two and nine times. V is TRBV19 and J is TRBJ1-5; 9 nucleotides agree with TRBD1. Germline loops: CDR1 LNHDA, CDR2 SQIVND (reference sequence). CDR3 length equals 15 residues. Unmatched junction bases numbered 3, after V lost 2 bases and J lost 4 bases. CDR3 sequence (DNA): TGTGCCAGTAGTATACGGGGGACAGGGAATCAGCCCCAGCATTTT. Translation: CASSIRGTGNQPQHF.